A single sample gave rise to the 25 T cell receptor beta chains below, sequenced in a study of blood T cell repertoires in COVID-19. The repertoire was sequenced with immunoSEQ multiplex PCR; TCRdb's copy has only in-frame clones and lacks some. Of around 150,000 clones listed, roughly 79% are singletons. The specimen sequenced was peripheral blood. These receptors originate from a woman aged 55-69 years with active or convalescent COVID-19.

The chain employs TRBV4-3 and TRBJ1-1; D unresolved. There are 12 residues in the CDR3. Germline CDR1 is LGHNA and CDR2 is YSLEER. Trimming pared 0 bases from V and 7 bases from J, leaving 6 bases between. The CDR3: CASSQEEHEAFF. The CDR3 DNA is TGCGCCAGCAGCCAAGAGGAGCATGAAGCTTTCTTT.

The CDR3 reads CASTGQGAATNEKLFF. The CDR3 DNA follows: TGTGCCAGCACCGGACAGGGGGCTGCAACTAATGAAAAACTGTTTTTT. V and J are TRBV18 and TRBJ1-4, with TRBD1 identical over 11 bases. With 8 bases clipped from V and 0 bases from J, the junction kept 5 bases outside the gene matches. The CDR3 is 16 amino acids. Germline loops: CDR1 KGHSH, CDR2 LQKENI.

The chain's CDR3 is CASSLAGTAAPYF. CDR3 DNA: TGTGCCAGCAGTTTAGCGGGGACCGCGGCTCCGTATTTT. The V call is TRBV28, the J call TRBJ2-3; the D gene is possibly TRBD2 (6 bases). Germline values: CDR1 MDHEN, CDR2 SYDVKM. The CDR3 covers 13 residues. Trimming stripped 2 bases from V and 14 bases from J, with 17 bases between.

The V call is TRBV19, the J call TRBJ1-2, with a tentative D call TRBD1 (5 bases). Trimming pared 6 bases from V and 3 bases from J, leaving 11 bases between. The germline gives CDR1 LNHDA, CDR2 SQIVND (reference sequence). The CDR3 contains 13 residues. DNA of the CDR3: TGTGCCAGTAGCCCGCCAGGGCACTATGGCTACACCTTC. Translating gives CASSPPGHYGYTF.

V gene TRBV18 combines with J gene TRBJ2-5; 10 nucleotides align to TRBD2. The CDR3 sequence is 17 residues long. Germline V gene sequence: CDR1 KGHSH, CDR2 LQKENI. J gave up 1 base and V 3 bases, and 8 bases lay outside the gene matches. The CDR3 protein is CASSPPQRGGVQETQYF. CDR3 DNA: TGTGCCAGCTCACCTCCCCAGCGGGGGGGCGTCCAAGAGACCCAGTACTTC.

The rearrangement links TRBV6-2 or TRBV6-3 to TRBJ2-1, with 8 bases that match TRBD2. The germline CDR1 and CDR2 sequences are MNHEY and SVGEGT. The CDR3 contains 15 residues. V was clipped by 3 bases and J by 9 bases; unmatched bases: 10. CDR3 bases: TGTGCCAGCAGTTATCAGTCGGGAGGGTTCGGTGAGCAGTTCTTC. As protein: CASSYQSGGFGEQFF.

The chain is built from TRBV29-1 and TRBJ2-5; maybe TRBD2 (6 bases). V was pared by 2 bases and J by 1 base, with 17 bases between. The CDR3 consists of 16 residues. CDR1 and CDR2 (germline): SQVTM, ANQGSEA. For the CDR3, the DNA is TGCAGCGTTGAATTTGTAGCGGCCTGGGGCCAAGAGACCCAGTACTTC. This gives the protein CSVEFVAAWGQETQYF.

CDR3 DNA: TGTGCCAGCAGTTTATCACGGGACAGGGGGTACGAGCAGTACTTC. Translating gives CASSLSRDRGYEQYF. The rearrangement uses TRBV27 and TRBJ2-7; 11 bases match TRBD1. The germline CDR1 and CDR2 sequences are MNHEY and SMNVEV (reference sequence). CDR3 length equals 15 residues. Losses at the gene ends were 0 bases for V and 4 bases for J; bases not matched to a gene: 2.

The rearrangement uses TRBV5-1 and TRBJ2-7; tentative D call: TRBD2 (6 bases). Germline V gene data show CDR1 as SGHRS and CDR2 as YFSETQ. There are 14 residues in the CDR3. Trimming cost V 0 bases and J 5 bases, with 12 bases left between them. The DNA of the CDR3 is TGCGCCAGCAGCTTGGGAATCTCGGGGGACGAGCAGTACTTC. This encodes CASSLGISGDEQYF.

This clone turned up a few times. The gene calls are TRBV12-3 or TRBV12-4 and TRBJ1-5; 10 nucleotides match TRBD1. The V segment lost 5 bases and the J segment 6 bases; nucleotides outside the gene matches: 1. The CDR3 totals 13 residues. The CDR3 region has the DNA TGTGCCAGCAGTGGGACAGGGGTTCAGCCCCAGCATTTT. Translating it yields CASSGTGVQPQHF.

The chain combines TRBV7-9 with TRBJ2-1, with TRBD2 as a possible D gene (6 bases). The V end lost 3 bases, the J end lost 8 bases, and 8 bases lay between the germline ends. There are 12 residues in the CDR3. Germline CDR1 reads SEHNR; CDR2 reads FQNEAQ (reference sequence). The CDR3 reads CASSFTGDEQFF. CDR3 bases: TGTGCCAGCAGCTTTACGGGGGATGAGCAGTTCTTC. Combining the CDR3 with reference TRBV7-9 and TRBJ2-1 gives the whole variable domain DTGVSQNPRHKITKRGQNVTFRCDPISEHNRLYWYRQTLGQGPEFLTYFQNEAQLEKSRLLSDRFSAERPKGSFSTLEIQRTEQGDSAMYLCASSFTGDEQFFGPGTRLTVL.

The chain employs TRBV18 and TRBJ2-5, with 14 bases that match TRBD2. V shed 6 bases, J shed 1 base, and the junction held 7 bases outside the gene matches. The germline CDR1 and CDR2 sequences are KGHSH and LQKENI. The CDR3 length is 17 residues. The CDR3, as DNA: TGTGCCAGCTCCCGGACTAGCGGGGGGCCCACCCAAGAGACCCAGTACTTC. It codes for CASSRTSGGPTQETQYF.

The V and J genes are TRBV7-2 and TRBJ2-1; 10 positions match TRBD2. The length of the CDR3 is 16 residues. Trimming at V came to 2 bases and at J to 3 bases, leaving 4 bases not matched to a gene. Germline V gene sequence: CDR1 SGHTA, CDR2 FQGNSA. The CDR3 sequence is CASSLTLAGSYNEQFF. The DNA of the CDR3 is TGTGCCAGCAGCTTAACACTAGCGGGGAGCTACAATGAGCAGTTCTTC.

The rearrangement links TRBV28 to TRBJ2-7; 7 bases align to TRBD2. Germline-derived CDR1 and CDR2 are MDHEN and SYDVKM. Losses at the gene ends were 2 bases for V and 6 bases for J; bases not matched to a gene: 1. The CDR3 loop spans 12 amino acids. The CDR3: CASSLQRGEQYF. In DNA form, the CDR3 reads TGTGCCAGCAGTTTACAGCGGGGCGAGCAGTACTTC. Filled out from reference TRBV28 and TRBJ2-7, the complete variable domain reads DVKVTQSSRYLVKRTGEKVFLECVQDMDHENMFWYRQDPGLGLRLIYFSYDVKMKEKGDIPEGYSVSREKKERFSLILESASTNQTSMYLCASSLQRGEQYFGPGTRLTVT.

In this sample, this clone turned up a few times. The chain is built from TRBV4-1 and TRBJ1-1, with 8 bases aligning to TRBD1. The germline V gene has CDR1 MGHRA and CDR2 YSYEKL. Trimming at V came to 5 bases and at J to 4 bases, leaving 3 bases not matched to a gene. This CDR3 is built from 13 residues. The CDR3, as DNA: TGCGCCAGCAGCTGGACAGGGACCACTGAAGCTTTCTTT. Protein: CASSWTGTTEAFF.

This clone was recorded once. The chain is built from TRBV28 and TRBJ2-2; 10 bases agree with TRBD1. V lost 4 bases and J lost 2; bases outside the gene matches: 7. Germline CDR1 and CDR2: MDHEN and SYDVKM. This CDR3 is built from 17 residues. The CDR3 reads CASSSLRQGANTGELFF. CDR3 DNA: TGTGCCAGCAGTTCTCTTCGACAGGGGGCAAACACCGGGGAGCTGTTTTTT.

The rearrangement uses TRBV19 and TRBJ1-2; no reliable D call. V was pared by 5 bases and J by 1 base, with 11 bases between. Germline-derived CDR1 and CDR2 are LNHDA and SQIVND (reference sequence). The CDR3 extends over 14 amino acids. This chain's CDR3 is CASSGQLVNYGYTF. The CDR3 nucleotides are TGTGCCAGTAGTGGGCAGCTGGTTAACTATGGCTACACCTTC. The whole variable domain, remainder taken from reference TRBV19 and TRBJ1-2, is DGGITQSPKYLFRKEGQNVTLSCEQNLNHDAMYWYRQDPGQGLRLIYYSQIVNDFQKGDIAEGYSVSREKKESFPLTVTSAQKNPTAFYLCASSGQLVNYGYTFGSGTRLTVV.

V is TRBV2 and J is TRBJ1-3; D gene unclear. The germline CDR1 and CDR2 sequences are SNHLY and FYNNEI. The CDR3 has 15 residues. Trimming shortened V by 5 bases and J by 0 bases, and 11 bases separated the two germline ends. CDR3 nucleotide sequence: TGTGCCAGCAGTTCTGGGCCTTTCTCTGGAAACACCATATATTTT. As protein: CASSSGPFSGNTIYF.

This chain links TRBV5-1 with TRBJ2-3; possibly TRBD1 for D (6 bases). V lost 2 bases, J lost 2 bases, and 9 bases lay in between. This CDR3 region has 14 residues. The germline gives CDR1 SGHRS, CDR2 YFSETQ. This CDR3 reads CASSFTGYTDTQYF. In nucleotides, the CDR3 is TGCGCCAGCAGCTTCACAGGGTACACAGATACGCAGTATTTT.

The V gene is TRBV28, the J gene TRBJ2-1; possible D gene TRBD1, 6 bases. CDR3 length: 16 amino acids. CDR1 and CDR2 from the germline V gene are MDHEN and SYDVKM. The V end lost 7 bases, the J end lost 0 bases, and 16 bases lay between the germline ends. The CDR3 reads CASIEKRDTSYNEQFF. The CDR3 DNA sequence: TGTGCCAGCATCGAAAAACGGGACACCTCCTACAATGAGCAGTTCTTC.

The chain links TRBV18 to TRBJ1-5, with D possibly being TRBD1 (6 bases). Germline V CDR1 and CDR2: KGHSH, LQKENI. The CDR3 is made up of 14 amino acids. The germline V and J ends were trimmed by 3 bases and 6 bases, with 12 bases remaining between them. DNA of the CDR3: TGTGCCAGCTCACCCATGGCAGGGGCTCAGCCCCAGCATTTT. It translates to CASSPMAGAQPQHF.

V gene TRBV9 combines with J gene TRBJ1-6; tentatively, D is TRBD1 (6 bases). The CDR3 totals 16 residues. Trimming left V 2 bases short and J 4 bases short, with 13 bases between. Germline V gene lookup returns CDR1 SGDLS and CDR2 YYNGEE. Here the CDR3 reads CASSVRGGDYNSPLHF. DNA of the CDR3: TGTGCCAGCAGCGTTAGAGGGGGGGATTATAATTCACCCCTCCACTTT.

About this clone itself: An end of the junction does not agree with germline; a read error may underlie this. V is TRBV28 and J is TRBJ1-1, with TRBD1 matching over 9 bases. The CDR3 is 15 residues long. In germline, CDR1 is MDHEN, CDR2 SYDVKM. CDR3 in DNA: TGTGTCAGCTTACGCCCGACAGGGGGAAACACTGAAGCTTTCTTT. Amino acids: CVSLRPTGGNTEAFF. Variable domain in full (rest from reference TRBV28 and TRBJ1-1): DVKVTQSSRYLVKRTGEKVFLECVQDMDHENMFWYRQDPGLGLRLIYFSYDVKMKEKGDIPEGYSVSREKKERFSLILESASTNQTSMYLCVSLRPTGGNTEAFFGQGTRLTVV.

The rearrangement links TRBV19 to TRBJ1-5, with a tentative D call TRBD1 (6 bases). In germline, CDR1 is LNHDA, CDR2 SQIVND (reference sequence). Trimming removed 5 bases from V and 5 bases from J, with 13 bases in between. The CDR3 consists of 14 residues. The CDR3 loop is CASSLRQADQPQHF. The CDR3 DNA reads as TGTGCCAGTAGTCTCAGACAGGCTGATCAGCCCCAGCATTTT.

The CDR3 DNA follows: TGCGCCAGCAGCCAAGAGACAGGGTGGACCTACGAGCAGTACTTC. Amino acid sequence: CASSQETGWTYEQYF. The rearrangement joins TRBV4-1 to TRBJ2-7; TRBD1 matches at 7 bases. In germline, CDR1 is MGHRA, CDR2 YSYEKL. Trimming removed 0 bases from V and 2 bases from J; junction bases left unmatched: 4. This CDR3 is 15 amino acids long.